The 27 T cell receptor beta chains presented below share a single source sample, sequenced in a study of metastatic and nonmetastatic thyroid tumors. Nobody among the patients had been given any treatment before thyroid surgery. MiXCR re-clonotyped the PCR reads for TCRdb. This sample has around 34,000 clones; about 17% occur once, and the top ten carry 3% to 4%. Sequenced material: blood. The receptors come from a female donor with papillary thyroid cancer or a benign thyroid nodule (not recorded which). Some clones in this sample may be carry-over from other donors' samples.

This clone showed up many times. CDR3 sequence (DNA): TGTGCCAGCAGCCCCCGGCCTAGGACCGGGGAGCTGTTTTTT. Protein: CASSPRPRTGELFF. The chain uses TRBV12-3 or TRBV12-4 and TRBJ2-2; D uncertain. V dropped 6 bases and J dropped 5 bases, with 13 bases sitting between them. The CDR3 sequence is 14 residues long.

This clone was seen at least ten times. The CDR3 nucleotides are TGTGCCAGCACCTCGGACGGACCGGCCACTGAAGCTTTCTTT. Translated: CASTSDGPATEAFF. The chain employs TRBV2 and TRBJ1-1; D is unresolved. V was cut by 7 bases and J by 4 bases, with 16 bases left in between. This CDR3 has 14 residues. The germline V gene has CDR1 SNHLY and CDR2 FYNNEI.

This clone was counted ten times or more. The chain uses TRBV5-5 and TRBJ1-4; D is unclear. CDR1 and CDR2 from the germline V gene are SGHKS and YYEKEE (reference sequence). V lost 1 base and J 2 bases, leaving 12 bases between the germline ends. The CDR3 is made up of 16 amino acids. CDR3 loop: CASSLICGETNEKLFF. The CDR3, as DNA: TGTGCCAGCAGCTTGATCTGCGGGGAGACTAATGAAAAACTGTTTTTT.

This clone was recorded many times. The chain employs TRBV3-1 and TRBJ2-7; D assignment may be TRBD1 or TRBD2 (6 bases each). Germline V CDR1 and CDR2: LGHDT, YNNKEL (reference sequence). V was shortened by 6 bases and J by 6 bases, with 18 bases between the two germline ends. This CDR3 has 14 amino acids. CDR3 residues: CASSRGRFGFEQYF. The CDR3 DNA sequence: TGTGCCAGCAGTCGGGGGCGCTTCGGGTTCGAGCAGTACTTC.

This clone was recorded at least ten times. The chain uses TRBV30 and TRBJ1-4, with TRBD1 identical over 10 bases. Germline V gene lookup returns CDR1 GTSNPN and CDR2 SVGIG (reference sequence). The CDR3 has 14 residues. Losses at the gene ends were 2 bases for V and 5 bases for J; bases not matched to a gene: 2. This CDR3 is CAWSRDRGNEKLFF. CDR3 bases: TGTGCCTGGAGTCGGGACAGGGGAAATGAAAAACTGTTTTTT.

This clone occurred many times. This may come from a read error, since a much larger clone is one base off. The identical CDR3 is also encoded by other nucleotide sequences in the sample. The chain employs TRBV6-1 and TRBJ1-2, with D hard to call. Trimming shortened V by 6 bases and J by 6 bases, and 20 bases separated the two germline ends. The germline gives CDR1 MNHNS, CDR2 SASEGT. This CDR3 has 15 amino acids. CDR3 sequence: CASSPIVYSTNGYTF. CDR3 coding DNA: TGTGCCAGCAGCCCGATCGTATACTCGACTAATGGCTACACCTTC.

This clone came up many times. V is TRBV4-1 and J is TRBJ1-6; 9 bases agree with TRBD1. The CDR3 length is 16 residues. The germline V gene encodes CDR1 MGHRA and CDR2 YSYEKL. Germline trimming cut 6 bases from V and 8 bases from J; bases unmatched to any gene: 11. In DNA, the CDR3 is TGCGCCAGCAGGAGGACAGGGGCTAGGAGGGATTCACCCCTCCACTTT. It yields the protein CASRRTGARRDSPLHF.

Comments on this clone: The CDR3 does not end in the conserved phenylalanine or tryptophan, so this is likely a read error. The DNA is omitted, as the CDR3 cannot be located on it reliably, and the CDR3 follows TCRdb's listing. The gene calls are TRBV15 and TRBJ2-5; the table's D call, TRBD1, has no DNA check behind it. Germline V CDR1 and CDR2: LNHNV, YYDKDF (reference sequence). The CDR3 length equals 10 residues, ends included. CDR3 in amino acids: CATSRAGTYL.

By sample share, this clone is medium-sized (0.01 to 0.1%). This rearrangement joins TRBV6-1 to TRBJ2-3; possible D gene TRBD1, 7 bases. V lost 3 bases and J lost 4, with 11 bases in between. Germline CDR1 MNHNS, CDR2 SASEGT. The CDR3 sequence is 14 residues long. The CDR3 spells CASSDSRGADTQYF. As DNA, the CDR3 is TGTGCCAGCAGTGATAGCAGGGGGGCAGATACGCAGTATTTT.

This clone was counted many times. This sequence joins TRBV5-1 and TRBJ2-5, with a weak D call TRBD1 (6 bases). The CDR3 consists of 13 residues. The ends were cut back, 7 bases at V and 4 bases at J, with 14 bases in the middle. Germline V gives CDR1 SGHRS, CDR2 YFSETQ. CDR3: CASSSGGVETQYF. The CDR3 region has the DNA TGCGCCAGCTCGAGTGGGGGCGTAGAGACCCAGTACTTC.

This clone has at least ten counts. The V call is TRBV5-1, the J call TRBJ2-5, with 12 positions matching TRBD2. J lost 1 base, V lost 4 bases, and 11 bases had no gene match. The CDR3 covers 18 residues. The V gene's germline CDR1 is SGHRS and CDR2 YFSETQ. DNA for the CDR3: TGCGCCAGCAGCATCGGACTAGCGGGAAGAATATTCCAAGAGACCCAGTACTTC. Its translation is CASSIGLAGRIFQETQYF.

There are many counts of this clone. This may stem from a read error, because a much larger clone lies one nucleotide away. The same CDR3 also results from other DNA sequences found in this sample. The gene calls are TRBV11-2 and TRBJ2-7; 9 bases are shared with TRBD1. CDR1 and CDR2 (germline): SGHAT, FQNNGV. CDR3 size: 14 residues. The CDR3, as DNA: TGTGCCATCAGCTTGAGGGACAGGGCCCTAGGACGCTACTTC. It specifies CAISLRDRALGRYF.

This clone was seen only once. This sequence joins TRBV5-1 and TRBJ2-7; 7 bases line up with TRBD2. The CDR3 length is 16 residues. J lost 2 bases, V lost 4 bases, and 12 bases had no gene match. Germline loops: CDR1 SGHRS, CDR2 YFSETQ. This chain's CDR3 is CASSGATGTITYEQYF. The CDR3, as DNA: TGCGCCAGCAGCGGAGCCACCGGGACTATTACCTACGAGCAGTACTTC.

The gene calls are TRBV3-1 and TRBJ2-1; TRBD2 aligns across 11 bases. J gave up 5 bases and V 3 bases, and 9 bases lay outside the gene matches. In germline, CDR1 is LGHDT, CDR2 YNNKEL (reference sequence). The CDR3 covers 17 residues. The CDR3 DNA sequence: TGTGCCAGCAGCCACGCAGGACTAGCGGGTTTGAACAATGAGCAGTTCTTC. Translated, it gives CASSHAGLAGLNNEQFF.

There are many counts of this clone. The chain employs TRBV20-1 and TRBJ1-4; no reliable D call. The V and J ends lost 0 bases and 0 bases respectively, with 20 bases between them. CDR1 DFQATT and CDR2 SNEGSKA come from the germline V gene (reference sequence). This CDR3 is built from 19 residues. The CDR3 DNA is TGCAGTGCTAGAGATCTATCTTGGACCGAACATGCAACTAATGAAAAACTGTTTTTT. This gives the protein CSARDLSWTEHATNEKLFF.

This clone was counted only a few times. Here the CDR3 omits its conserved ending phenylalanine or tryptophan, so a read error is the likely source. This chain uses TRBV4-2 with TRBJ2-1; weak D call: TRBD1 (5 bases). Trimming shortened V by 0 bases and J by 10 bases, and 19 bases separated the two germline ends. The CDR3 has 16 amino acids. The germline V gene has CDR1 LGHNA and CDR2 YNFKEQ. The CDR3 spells CASSQDPQGSPTEQFL. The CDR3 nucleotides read TGTGCCAGCAGCCAAGATCCCCAGGGAAGCCCTACCGAGCAGTTCTTA.

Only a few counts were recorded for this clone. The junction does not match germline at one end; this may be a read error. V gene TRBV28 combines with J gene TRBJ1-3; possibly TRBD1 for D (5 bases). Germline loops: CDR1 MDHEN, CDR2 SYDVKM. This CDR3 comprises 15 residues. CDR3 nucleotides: TGTGCCAGCGGATTCCTTGGGGGGAACGGAAACACAATATATTTT. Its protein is CASGFLGGNGNTIYF.

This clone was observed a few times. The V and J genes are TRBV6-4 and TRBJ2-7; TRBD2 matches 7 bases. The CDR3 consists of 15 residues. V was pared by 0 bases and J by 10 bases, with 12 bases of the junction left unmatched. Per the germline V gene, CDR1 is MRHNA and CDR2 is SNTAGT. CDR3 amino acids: CASSDSGGSSYDQYF. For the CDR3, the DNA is TGTGCCAGCAGTGACTCGGGAGGGAGCTCCTATGACCAGTACTTC.

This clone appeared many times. CDR3 DNA: TGCGCCAGCAGCCAATCGGGACTAGCCCGGGAGACCCAGTACTTC. Translating it yields CASSQSGLARETQYF. The V call is TRBV4-1, the J call TRBJ2-5, with 9 bases identical to TRBD2. This CDR3 spans 15 amino acids. The junction had 6 bases not matched to a gene; V was cut back by 2 bases and J by 5 bases. CDR1 MGHRA and CDR2 YSYEKL come from the germline V gene.

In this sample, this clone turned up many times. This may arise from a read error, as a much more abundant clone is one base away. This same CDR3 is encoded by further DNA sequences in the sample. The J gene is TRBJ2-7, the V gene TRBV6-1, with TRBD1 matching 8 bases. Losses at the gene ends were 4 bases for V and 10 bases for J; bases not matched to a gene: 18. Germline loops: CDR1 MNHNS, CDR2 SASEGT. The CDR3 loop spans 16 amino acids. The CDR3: CASSVAGTGFSQEQYF. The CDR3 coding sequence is TGTGCCAGCAGTGTCGCCGGGACAGGCTTTTCTCAGGAACAGTACTTC.

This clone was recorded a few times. CDR3 protein: CSASELYPNTDTQYF. CDR3 nucleotide sequence: TGCAGTGCTAGCGAGCTTTACCCGAACACAGATACGCAGTATTTT. The chain joins TRBV20-1 to TRBJ2-3; D ambiguous. Looked up from germline, CDR1 is DFQATT and CDR2 is SNEGSKA (reference sequence). The CDR3 spans 15 residues. V lost 3 bases to trimming and J lost 2 bases, with 15 bases between them.

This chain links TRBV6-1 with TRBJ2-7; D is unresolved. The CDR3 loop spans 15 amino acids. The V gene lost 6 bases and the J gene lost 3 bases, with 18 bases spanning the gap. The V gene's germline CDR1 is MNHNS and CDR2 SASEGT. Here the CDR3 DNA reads TGTGCCAGCAGACGCTACTCACCTGGGGACTACGAGCAGTACTTC. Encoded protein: CASRRYSPGDYEQYF.

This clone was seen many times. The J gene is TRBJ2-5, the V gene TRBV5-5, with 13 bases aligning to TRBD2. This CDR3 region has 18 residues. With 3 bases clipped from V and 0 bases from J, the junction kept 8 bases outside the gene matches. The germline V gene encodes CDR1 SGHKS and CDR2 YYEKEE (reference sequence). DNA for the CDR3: TGTGCCAGCAGCTATGGACTAGCGGGAGTGTCCCACCAAGAGACCCAGTACTTC. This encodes CASSYGLAGVSHQETQYF.

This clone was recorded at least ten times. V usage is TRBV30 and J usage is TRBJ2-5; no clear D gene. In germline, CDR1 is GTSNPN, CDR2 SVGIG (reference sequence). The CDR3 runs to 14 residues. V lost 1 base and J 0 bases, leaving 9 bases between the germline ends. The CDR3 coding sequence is TGTGCCTGGAGTGGAAACGATTACCAAGAGACCCAGTACTTC. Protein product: CAWSGNDYQETQYF. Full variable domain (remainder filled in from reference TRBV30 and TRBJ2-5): SQTIHQWPATLVQPVGSPLSLECTVEGTSNPNLYWYRQAAGRGLQLLFYSVGIGQISSEVPQNLSASRPQDRQFILSSKKLLLSDSGFYLCAWSGNDYQETQYFGPGTRLLVL.

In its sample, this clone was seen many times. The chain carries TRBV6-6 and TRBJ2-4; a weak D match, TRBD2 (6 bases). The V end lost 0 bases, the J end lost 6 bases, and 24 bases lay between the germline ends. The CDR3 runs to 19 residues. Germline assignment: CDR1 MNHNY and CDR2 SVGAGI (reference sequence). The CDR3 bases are TGTGCCAGCAGTTACTCCCCTCCTATGGGAGCTGGAGGGGTAAACATTCAGTACTTC. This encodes CASSYSPPMGAGGVNIQYF.

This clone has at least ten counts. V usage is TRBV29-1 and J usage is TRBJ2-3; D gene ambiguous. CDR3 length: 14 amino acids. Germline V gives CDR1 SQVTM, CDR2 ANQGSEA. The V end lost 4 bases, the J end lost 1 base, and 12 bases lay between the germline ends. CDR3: CSVVEALGTDTQYF. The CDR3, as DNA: TGCAGCGTTGTAGAGGCTCTGGGCACAGATACGCAGTATTTT.

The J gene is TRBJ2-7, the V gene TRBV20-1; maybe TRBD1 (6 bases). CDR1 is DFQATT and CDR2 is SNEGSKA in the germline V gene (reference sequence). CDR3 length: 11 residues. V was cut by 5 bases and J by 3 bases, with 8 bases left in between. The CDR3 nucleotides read TGCAGTGCTCCAGGGGACTACGAGCAGTACTTC. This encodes CSAPGDYEQYF.